The sequence of this T cell receptor beta chain was determined in a study of cytomegalovirus exposure and HLA in healthy donors. Study-wide context: Within the Caucasian-associated ancestry cluster were roughly 82% of the approximately 400 genotyped donors.

The CDR3 sequence is 15 residues long. V dropped 2 bases and J dropped 7 bases, with 18 bases sitting between them. CDR1 and CDR2 (germline): SEHNR, FQNEAQ (reference sequence). Primers: 60 Vbeta forward and 13 Jbeta reverse. Profiled with immunoSEQ multiplex PCR; TCRdb holds only in-frame clones, not every one. The sample holds some 130,000 clones, 80% seen once. Overall study results and limits: With later analysis, a missense DCLRE1C variant became linked to TCR beta V- and J-gene trimming. By a later analysis, the bulk of CMV-associated TCR beta chains appeared HLA-restricted. Within the data, a cluster of highly shared sequence variants was likely a sequencing artifact.

This clone was observed once. Its antigen is still unknown. Sequences were obtained from PBMCs. The V gene is TRBV7-9, the J gene TRBJ2-7; perhaps TRBD1 as D (5 bases). The TCR originated in a woman aged 40 to 55 in good health and CMV-seronegative. DNA of the CDR3: TGTGCCAGCAGCTTACAGTCCGGCAGGGTAGGGGAGCAGTACTTC. This gives the protein CASSLQSGRVGEQYF.